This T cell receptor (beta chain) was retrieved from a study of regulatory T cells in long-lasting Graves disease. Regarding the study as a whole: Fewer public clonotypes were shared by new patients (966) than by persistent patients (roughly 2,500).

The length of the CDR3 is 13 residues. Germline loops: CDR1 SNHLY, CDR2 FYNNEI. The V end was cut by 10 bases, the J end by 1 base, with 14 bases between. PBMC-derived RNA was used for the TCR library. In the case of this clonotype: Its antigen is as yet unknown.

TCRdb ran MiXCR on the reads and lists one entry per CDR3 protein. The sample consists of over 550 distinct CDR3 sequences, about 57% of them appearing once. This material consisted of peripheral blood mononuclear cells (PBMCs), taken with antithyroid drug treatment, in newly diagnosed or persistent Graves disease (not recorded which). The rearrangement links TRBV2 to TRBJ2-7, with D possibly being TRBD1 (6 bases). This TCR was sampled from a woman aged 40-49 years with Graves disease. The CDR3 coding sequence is TGTGCCACCGGAAGAGGGGGATCCTACGAGCAGTACTTC. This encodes CATGRGGSYEQYF.